The next 22 T cell receptor beta chains were all read from a single sample in a study of PD-1 blockade in mismatch repair-deficient tumors. TCRdb's table, derived via immunoSEQ multiplex PCR, lists solely in-frame clones and lacks some. The table has approximately 13,000 clones, less than 90% seen once. Antigen specificity for these receptors is unknown. As to time point: roughly 11-day in vitro stimulation with candidate neoantigen peptide 4. The material was cells cultured in vitro, obtained from a patient treated with pembrolizumab. Every receptor here comes from an adult with mismatch repair-deficient cancer.

A few counts support this clone. The J gene is TRBJ2-3, the V gene TRBV9; 12 bases map to TRBD2. Germline loops: CDR1 SGDLS, CDR2 YYNGEE. J lost 8 bases, V lost 1 base, and 8 bases had no gene match. The CDR3 sequence is 16 residues long. As DNA, the CDR3 is TGTGCCAGCAGCGTAACCCCGCAGACTAGCGGGGGTACGCAGTATTTT. Translating it yields CASSVTPQTSGGTQYF.

The genes are TRBV7-2 and TRBJ2-2; no reliable D call. Trimming removed 5 bases from V and 5 bases from J, with 9 bases in between. The CDR3 has 13 residues. Germline V gene sequence: CDR1 SGHTA, CDR2 FQGNSA. This CDR3 is CASSPTLTGELFF. In nucleotides, the CDR3 is TGTGCCAGCAGCCCGACTCTTACCGGGGAGCTGTTTTTT.

The J gene is TRBJ1-1, the V gene TRBV5-5, with D possibly being TRBD1 (6 bases). This CDR3 comprises 13 residues. Germline V gene data show CDR1 as SGHKS and CDR2 as YYEKEE (reference sequence). Trimming took 3 bases from V and 4 from J, leaving 10 bases between them. The CDR3 coding sequence is TGTGCCAGCAGCTCGGGGGCTTTCACTGAAGCTTTCTTT. Encoded protein: CASSSGAFTEAFF.

J is TRBJ2-1 and V is TRBV28, with D tentatively TRBD1 or TRBD2 (5 bases each). The germline V gene has CDR1 MDHEN and CDR2 SYDVKM. V was clipped by 5 bases and J by 6 bases, with 17 bases between them. The CDR3 totals 15 residues. The CDR3 DNA reads TGTGCCAGCAGTCCCCTCGGGGCCCCAGGCAATGAGCAGTTCTTC. Protein sequence: CASSPLGAPGNEQFF.

This chain uses TRBV28 with TRBJ1-2; D is ambiguous. Germline V CDR1 and CDR2: MDHEN, SYDVKM. V lost 3 bases, J lost 4 bases, and 9 bases lay in between. This CDR3 comprises 13 residues. The DNA for the CDR3 is TGTGCCAGCAGTTTGGTCAAAGCCTATGGCTACACCTTC. Translated: CASSLVKAYGYTF.

The V and J genes are TRBV7-9 and TRBJ2-2, with 13 nucleotides matching TRBD2. V shed 5 bases, J shed 8 bases, and the junction held 14 bases outside the gene matches. The CDR3 length is 18 residues. CDR1 SEHNR and CDR2 FQNEAQ come from the germline V gene (reference sequence). CDR3 sequence reads: CASSEGLAGVQGGGELFF. CDR3 in DNA: TGTGCCAGCAGCGAAGGACTAGCGGGAGTACAGGGAGGAGGGGAGCTGTTTTTT.

The chain uses TRBV5-1 and TRBJ1-2; D remains ambiguous. Germline lookup yields CDR1 SGHRS and CDR2 YFSETQ. The V gene lost 4 bases and the J gene lost 4 bases, with 11 bases spanning the gap. The CDR3 length is 13 residues. CDR3 protein: CASSNGDSYGYTF. CDR3 in DNA: TGCGCCAGCAGCAACGGGGATAGCTATGGCTACACCTTC.

This clone was seen just once. This sequence joins TRBV28 and TRBJ2-7; D not certain. The CDR3 length is 13 residues. Germline CDR1 and CDR2: MDHEN and SYDVKM. V was clipped by 7 bases and J by 2 bases, with 12 bases between them. The CDR3 spells CASTASVAYEQYF. The CDR3 DNA reads as TGTGCCAGCACCGCAAGCGTAGCCTACGAGCAGTACTTC.

This clone was observed once. The J gene is TRBJ1-1, the V gene TRBV19; the D is unclear. Germline loops: CDR1 LNHDA, CDR2 SQIVND (reference sequence). V was pared by 2 bases and J by 3 bases, with 16 bases between. The CDR3 length is 16 residues. Written as DNA, the CDR3 is TGTGCCAGTAGTATAACAAGATCCAAGGCCCACACTGAAGCTTTCTTT. Translating it yields CASSITRSKAHTEAFF.

As DNA, the CDR3 is TGTGCCAGCAGTAAACGAGCGGGAGGGCCGCACAATGAGCAGTTCTTC. Translation: CASSKRAGGPHNEQFF. The rearrangement uses TRBV28 and TRBJ2-1, with 10 bases fitting TRBD2. This CDR3 is 16 amino acids long. The V gene end was trimmed by 5 bases and the J gene end by 5 bases; junction bases not matched to a gene: 9. Germline CDR1 reads MDHEN; CDR2 reads SYDVKM.

The rearrangement joins TRBV12-5 to TRBJ1-5; unclear D gene. V was cut by 0 bases and J by 4 bases, with 13 bases left in between. Germline V gene sequence: CDR1 LGHNT, CDR2 FRNRAP. This CDR3 has 16 residues. In nucleotides, the CDR3 is TGTGCTAGTGGTTTGGTATTGGGAAGGCGGAATCAGCCCCAGCATTTT. Translating it yields CASGLVLGRRNQPQHF.

The genes are TRBV28 and TRBJ1-5, with a tentative D call TRBD1 (6 bases). This CDR3 region has 15 residues. The germline gives CDR1 MDHEN, CDR2 SYDVKM. V was cut by 1 base and J by 2 bases, with 9 bases left in between. CDR3 region: CASSLLGAGNQPQHF. The CDR3 DNA reads TGTGCCAGCAGTTTATTGGGGGCTGGCAATCAGCCCCAGCATTTT.

The gene calls are TRBV29-1 and TRBJ2-5; TRBD2 might be the D (6 bases). Germline V gene sequence: CDR1 SQVTM, CDR2 ANQGSEA. The CDR3 is made up of 13 amino acids. V lost 5 bases, J lost 5 bases, and 15 bases lay in between. The CDR3 here is CSVNPMGRETQYF. As DNA, the CDR3 is TGCAGCGTTAACCCCATGGGGAGGGAGACCCAGTACTTC.

The gene calls are TRBV11-3 and TRBJ2-7; 8 nucleotides line up with TRBD1. The CDR3 is 15 amino acids. The germline V gene encodes CDR1 SGHNT and CDR2 YENEEA. V dropped 5 bases and J dropped 2; count of bases not matched to a gene: 8. The CDR3 reads CASSPRGTGPYEQYF. CDR3 bases: TGTGCCAGCAGCCCAAGGGGGACAGGACCCTACGAGCAGTACTTC.

The chain recombines TRBV28 with TRBJ1-2, with D tentatively TRBD1 (5 bases). Germline V lookup: CDR1 MDHEN, CDR2 SYDVKM. V lost 8 bases and J lost 3, with 13 bases in between. This CDR3 spans 13 amino acids. The CDR3 DNA reads as TGTGCCAGCCGGGTAGGGACGTACTATGGCTACACCTTC. It yields the protein CASRVGTYYGYTF.

This rearrangement joins TRBV6-6 to TRBJ1-2, with D unclear. Germline V CDR1 and CDR2: MNHNY, SVGAGI (reference sequence). There are 14 residues in the CDR3. V was shortened by 0 bases and J by 4 bases, with 9 bases between the two germline ends. The CDR3 DNA reads TGTGCCAGCAGTTACTCGGAGGTTTCCTATGGCTACACCTTC. This sequence encodes CASSYSEVSYGYTF.

The chain links TRBV11-2 to TRBJ2-7, with TRBD2 matching over 9 bases. CDR1 and CDR2 from the germline V gene are SGHAT and FQNNGV. V shed 4 bases, J shed 5 bases, and the junction held 12 bases outside the gene matches. The CDR3 is 16 amino acids. CDR3 sequence reads: CASSSLAGRMFDEQYF. CDR3 DNA: TGTGCCAGCAGCTCGCTAGCGGGAAGGATGTTTGACGAGCAGTACTTC.

This chain links TRBV7-9 with TRBJ2-7, with 10 bases aligning to TRBD1. This CDR3 comprises 17 residues. J was trimmed by 4 bases and V by 5 bases; bases with no gene match: 14. Looked up from germline, CDR1 is SEHNR and CDR2 is FQNEAQ (reference sequence). DNA of the CDR3: TGTGCCAGCAGCCTTATCCCCGGGACAGGGGTCGGGTACGAGCAGTACTTC. It translates to CASSLIPGTGVGYEQYF.

The V call is TRBV28, the J call TRBJ2-7, with D possibly being TRBD1 or TRBD2 (5 bases each). The V end lost 6 bases, the J end lost 3 bases, and 12 bases lay between the germline ends. The CDR3 covers 13 residues. Per the germline V gene, CDR1 is MDHEN and CDR2 is SYDVKM. The CDR3 DNA reads as TGTGCCAGCAGCCGCCCTGGGGGCTACGAGCAGTACTTC. It specifies CASSRPGGYEQYF.

The chain recombines TRBV10-1 with TRBJ1-3; 7 bases line up with TRBD1. The CDR3 is 18 residues long. Trimming took 3 bases from V and 0 from J; bases not matched to a gene: 11. CDR1 is WNHNN, CDR2 SYGVQD, per germline (reference sequence). The CDR3 is CASSERDSLFYSGNTIYF. CDR3 nucleotide sequence: TGCGCCAGCAGTGAAAGGGACAGTCTATTCTACTCTGGAAACACCATATATTTT.

The chain is built from TRBV28 and TRBJ2-2; D remains unclear. The CDR3 is 17 amino acids. Germline V gene lookup returns CDR1 MDHEN and CDR2 SYDVKM. V was clipped by 3 bases and J by 1 base, with 15 bases between them. This CDR3 is CASSFLIRVRNTGELFF. DNA for the CDR3: TGTGCCAGCAGTTTTCTTATTCGAGTGAGGAACACCGGGGAGCTGTTTTTT.

V and J are TRBV5-4 and TRBJ2-3, with 11 bases lining up with TRBD2. This CDR3 spans 17 amino acids. CDR1 SGHNT and CDR2 YYREEE come from the germline V gene (reference sequence). J lost 2 bases, V lost 0 bases, and 5 bases had no gene match. This CDR3 reads CASSLELAGGLTDTQYF. The CDR3 DNA reads as TGTGCCAGCAGCTTGGAGCTAGCGGGAGGCCTCACAGATACGCAGTATTTT.